The 25 T cell receptor beta chains in this list originate from one sample, sequenced in a study of blood T cell repertoires in COVID-19. The data were produced by immunoSEQ multiplex PCR, yet TCRdb's version contains in-frame clones alone and is incomplete. Of some 66,000 clones listed, 70% to 90% were seen once; the top ten hold approximately 7.2%. Sequencing was carried out using peripheral blood. The receptors originated from a man aged 45 to 65 with active COVID-19.

The chain carries TRBV3-1 (or the pseudogene TRBV3-2) and TRBJ1-3; no definite D call. The CDR3 is made up of 14 amino acids. Trimming pared 0 bases from V and 3 bases from J, leaving 6 bases between. The germline gives CDR1 LGHDT, CDR2 YNNKEL (reference sequence). The CDR3 DNA reads TGTGCCAGCAGCCAAGAGTCAGGTGGAAACACCATATATTTT. As protein: CASSQESGGNTIYF.

The V and J genes are TRBV5-1 and TRBJ2-7; 7 nucleotides align to TRBD1. Germline assignment: CDR1 SGHRS and CDR2 YFSETQ. Trimming cost V 0 bases and J 0 bases; bases outside gene matches: 3. This CDR3 region has 15 residues. For the CDR3, the DNA is TGCGCCAGCAGCTTGGCCGCAGGGGGCTCCTACGAGCAGTACGTC. Amino acid sequence: CASSLAAGGSYEQYV.

This sequence joins TRBV11-3 and TRBJ2-1; 12 nucleotides agree with TRBD2. V dropped 5 bases and J dropped 10; count of bases not matched to a gene: 9. CDR1 is SGHNT, CDR2 YENEEA, per germline. The CDR3 is made up of 15 amino acids. The DNA of the CDR3 is TGTGCCAGCAGCCCACGACTAGCGGGAGTGGGGGAGCAGTTCTTC. Amino acid sequence: CASSPRLAGVGEQFF. The full variable domain, completed using reference TRBV11-3 and TRBJ2-1, is EAGVVQSPRYKIIEKKQPVAFWCNPISGHNTLYWYLQNLGQGPELLIRYENEEAVDDSQLPKDRFSAERLKGVDSTLKIQPAELGDSAVYLCASSPRLAGVGEQFFGPGTRLTVL.

With respect to this clone: One end of the junction fails to match germline, which may point to a read error. J is TRBJ1-4 and V is TRBV15; 10 positions agree with TRBD1. Germline V gene data show CDR1 as LNHNV and CDR2 as YYDKDF (reference sequence). The CDR3 sequence is 14 residues long. The CDR3 coding sequence is TGTGCCACCAGCCGAGACAGGGGGCGAGAAAAACTGTTTTTT. It is translated as CATSRDRGREKLFF.

This chain joins TRBV6-5 and TRBJ1-1, with a possible D match to TRBD1 (6 bases). The CDR3 loop spans 12 amino acids. Germline V lookup: CDR1 MNHEY, CDR2 SVGAGI. V was pared by 1 base and J by 12 bases, with 12 bases between. DNA for the CDR3: TGTGCCAGCAGTTACTTACAGGGCCCGTCTTTCTTT. It is translated as CASSYLQGPSFF.

The gene calls are TRBV28 and TRBJ2-7, with D unclear. Germline V lookup: CDR1 MDHEN, CDR2 SYDVKM. This CDR3 region has 11 residues. Deletions cut 6 bases from V and 3 bases from J, with 6 bases between. In DNA, the CDR3 is TGTGCCAGCAGCGCCGGCTACGAGCAGTACTTC. It encodes CASSAGYEQYF.

The chain has TRBV5-4 and TRBJ2-4, with 7 bases aligning to TRBD1. Germline CDR1 and CDR2: SGHNT and YYREEE (reference sequence). This CDR3 has 15 amino acids. J lost 2 bases, V lost 2 bases, and 4 bases had no gene match. CDR3 loop: CASSLQGRTKNIQYF. CDR3 DNA: TGTGCCAGCAGCTTACAGGGGCGAACCAAAAACATTCAGTACTTC.

The gene calls are TRBV21-1 and TRBJ2-7; the table's D call, TRBD2, has no DNA check behind it. TRBV21-1 is deemed a pseudogene. The CDR3 has 16 residues. The CDR3: CASTHVGGRVSYEQYV. In DNA form, the CDR3 reads TGTGCCAGCACCCATGTGGGCGGGAGGGTATCCTACGAGCAGTACGTC.

V is TRBV11-3 and J is TRBJ1-1; TRBD1 aligns across 7 bases. V dropped 5 bases and J dropped 1; count of bases not matched to a gene: 4. The CDR3 has 14 residues. Germline V gene lookup returns CDR1 SGHNT and CDR2 YENEEA. The CDR3 bases are TGTGCCAGCAGCAGGGGGCAGGGGAACACTGAAGCTTTCTTT. It encodes CASSRGQGNTEAFF.

J is TRBJ2-3 and V is TRBV11-2, with D tentatively TRBD1 (5 bases). Germline CDR1 is SGHAT and CDR2 is FQNNGV. This CDR3 has 16 amino acids. V dropped 2 bases and J dropped 4 bases, with 16 bases sitting between them. CDR3 protein: CASSLLLGALPDTQYF. The CDR3 bases are TGTGCCAGCAGCTTACTTCTAGGGGCCCTCCCAGATACGCAGTATTTT.

The rearrangement links TRBV5-1 to TRBJ2-1, with a tentative D call TRBD1 (6 bases). V gave up 0 bases and J gave up 8 bases, with 12 bases separating them. The CDR3 totals 14 residues. Germline lookup yields CDR1 SGHRS and CDR2 YFSETQ. In DNA form, the CDR3 reads TGCGCCAGCAGCTTGGTGGGACAACGAGATGAGCAGTTCTTC. Residues: CASSLVGQRDEQFF.

The chain combines TRBV27 with TRBJ2-2, with 9 bases aligning to TRBD1. The CDR3 length is 15 residues. The V gene's germline CDR1 is MNHEY and CDR2 SMNVEV (reference sequence). The V segment lost 6 bases and the J segment 5 bases; nucleotides outside the gene matches: 7. CDR3 in amino acids: CASSLGQGRTGELFF. In DNA, the CDR3 is TGTGCCAGCAGCTTGGGACAGGGTAGGACCGGGGAGCTGTTTTTT.

The genes are TRBV24-1 and TRBJ1-2; a possible D gene is TRBD1 (6 bases). From germline, CDR1 is KGHDR and CDR2 SFDVKD. The CDR3 is made up of 14 amino acids. The V end was cut by 3 bases, the J end by 6 bases, with 13 bases between. The CDR3 protein is CATSDRTHRDGYTF. CDR3 DNA: TGTGCCACCAGTGATCGCACCCACAGGGATGGCTACACCTTC.

J is TRBJ2-3 and V is TRBV9; 11 bases map to TRBD2. CDR3 size: 15 residues. V was clipped by 0 bases and J by 11 bases; unmatched bases: 8. CDR1 and CDR2 (germline): SGDLS, YYNGEE. For the CDR3, the DNA is TGTGCCAGCAGCGTAGGAACTAGCGGGGGTGTCAGGCAGTATTTT. This gives the protein CASSVGTSGGVRQYF.

The chain recombines TRBV9 with TRBJ1-2; D may be TRBD1 (6 bases). Trimming shortened V by 3 bases and J by 6 bases, and 15 bases separated the two germline ends. Germline CDR1 and CDR2: SGDLS and YYNGEE. The length of the CDR3 is 14 residues. The CDR3 region is CASSALRDIHGYTF. In DNA form, the CDR3 reads TGTGCCAGCAGCGCCCTCCGGGACATCCATGGCTACACCTTC.

The chain employs TRBV7-8 and TRBJ1-5, with 8 bases fitting TRBD1. The germline V gene encodes CDR1 SGHVS and CDR2 FQNEAQ. This CDR3 is built from 16 residues. Germline trimming cut 3 bases from V and 1 base from J; bases unmatched to any gene: 5. The CDR3 is CASSLATGASNQPQHF. The CDR3 nucleotides are TGTGCCAGCAGCTTGGCGACAGGGGCGAGCAATCAGCCCCAGCATTTT. Full variable domain (remainder filled in from reference TRBV7-8 and TRBJ1-5): GAGVSQSPRYKVAKRGQDVALRCDPISGHVSLFWYQQALGQGPEFLTYFQNEAQLDKSGLPSDRFFAERPEGSVSTLKIQRTQQEDSAVYLCASSLATGASNQPQHFGDGTRLSIL.

This chain links TRBV6-5 with TRBJ1-3, with 7 positions matching TRBD1. V trimming: 9 bases; J trimming: 1 base; junction bases outside the gene matches: 9. The CDR3 contains 15 residues. Germline-derived CDR1 and CDR2 are MNHEY and SVGAGI. The CDR3 coding sequence is TGTGCCAGTCGGGACAGTGTGGGATCTGGAAACACCATATATTTT. Translation gives CASRDSVGSGNTIYF.

J is TRBJ2-1 and V is TRBV6-5; no reliable D call. Germline lookup yields CDR1 MNHEY and CDR2 SVGAGI. Trimming removed 6 bases at V and 7 bases at J, with 13 bases between. This CDR3 is built from 13 residues. The CDR3 protein is CASSYALYNEQFF. For the CDR3, the DNA is TGTGCCAGCAGCTATGCGTTGTATAATGAGCAGTTCTTC.

This clone is a singleton in its sample. J is TRBJ2-7 and V is TRBV21-1; the tabulated D call, TRBD2, remains unverified against the DNA. TRBV21-1 has pseudogene status. This CDR3 region has 17 residues. The CDR3, as DNA: TGTGCCAGCAGCGGGACTAGCGGGAGTCCCCGGGAGGACGAGCAGTACGTC. As protein: CASSGTSGSPREDEQYV.

In its sample, this clone was seen a few times. The chain combines TRBV7-9 with TRBJ2-3, with TRBD1 as a possible D gene (5 bases). There are 15 residues in the CDR3. Germline CDR1 SEHNR, CDR2 FQNEAQ (reference sequence). V dropped 0 bases and J dropped 4 bases, with 11 bases sitting between them. The CDR3 region is CASSLAGWGPDTQYF. CDR3 bases: TGTGCCAGCAGCTTAGCCGGGTGGGGCCCAGATACGCAGTATTTT.

This chain links TRBV2 with TRBJ1-5; a weak D match, TRBD1 (5 bases). CDR1 and CDR2 (germline): SNHLY, FYNNEI. The CDR3 length is 13 residues. V gave up 7 bases and J gave up 10 bases, with 17 bases separating them. The CDR3 here is CASKDKIMSPQHF. DNA of the CDR3: TGTGCCAGCAAGGACAAAATAATGAGCCCCCAGCATTTT.

This chain uses TRBV5-4 with TRBJ2-2; 14 nucleotides line up with TRBD2. J gave up 1 base and V 4 bases, and 3 bases lay outside the gene matches. The CDR3 runs to 17 residues. Germline CDR1 SGHNT, CDR2 YYREEE (reference sequence). CDR3 DNA: TGTGCCAGCAGCGCGGGGACTAGCGGGAGGAACACCGGGGAGCTGTTTTTT. It codes for CASSAGTSGRNTGELFF.

The chain couples TRBV5-1 to TRBJ2-7; 8 bases line up with TRBD1. Germline CDR1 SGHRS, CDR2 YFSETQ. The CDR3 is 14 amino acids. The ends lost 3 bases at V and 2 bases at J; junction bases unmatched: 4. Here the CDR3 reads CASSSRDRTYEQYF. CDR3 nucleotides: TGCGCCAGCAGCTCCAGGGACAGGACCTACGAGCAGTACTTC. The whole variable domain, remainder taken from reference TRBV5-1 and TRBJ2-7, is KAGVTQTPRYLIKTRGQQVTLSCSPISGHRSVSWYQQTPGQGLQFLFEYFSETQRNKGNFPGRFSGRQFSNSRSEMNVSTLELGDSALYLCASSSRDRTYEQYFGPGTRLTVT.

The chain carries TRBV9 and TRBJ1-2; possibly TRBD1 for D (5 bases). Germline CDR1 and CDR2: SGDLS and YYNGEE. The V end was cut by 3 bases, the J end by 7 bases, with 19 bases between. The CDR3 spans 15 residues. Here the CDR3 reads CASSGFLGTLSGYTF. The CDR3 DNA follows: TGTGCCAGCAGCGGATTTCTAGGGACTCTAAGTGGCTACACCTTC.

The chain joins TRBV18 to TRBJ2-2; tentatively, D is TRBD1 (5 bases). The CDR3 spans 14 residues. Between the trimmed V and J ends, which lost 0 bases and 4 bases, there was a span of 6 bases. In germline, CDR1 is KGHSH, CDR2 LQKENI. The chain's CDR3 is CASSPPGATGELFF. Written as DNA, the CDR3 is TGTGCCAGCTCACCACCTGGGGCCACCGGGGAGCTGTTTTTT. Full variable domain (outside the CDR3, taken from reference TRBV18 and TRBJ2-2): NAGVMQNPRHLVRRRGQEARLRCSPMKGHSHVYWYRQLPEEGLKFMVYLQKENIIDESGMPKERFSAEFPKEGPSILRIQQVVRGDSAAYFCASSPPGATGELFFGEGSRLTVL.